These T cell receptor beta chains were read from a single sample in a study of early T cells in non-severe SARS-CoV-2 infection. TCRdb re-derived calls from the 5' RACE reads in MiXCR, one entry per CDR3 protein. The repertoire holds more than 20,000 distinct CDR3 sequences, with roughly 4.1% as singletons. Source material: whole blood. These receptors were obtained from an adult who was a healthcare worker with PCR-confirmed SARS-CoV-2 infection or an uninfected control (not recorded which). Both conserved end residues are part of each CDR3. The D gene is left open where the match is weak. Not every row has a clone size; where given, it reads once, few, many or a size class.

j_call: TRBJ2-7
clone_size: many
v_call: TRBV20-1
d_call: NA
cdr3_nt: TGCAGTGCTAGTTCGGTGGGCAGCCCCGGACACGAGCAGTACTTC
cdr3_aa: CSASSVGSPGHEQYF

j_call: TRBJ2-7
clone_size: few
v_call: TRBV10-1
d_call: TRBD2
cdr3_nt: TGCGCCAGCAGACGATTGCATGTAGCGGGATATGTCTACGAGCAGTACTTC
cdr3_aa: CASRRLHVAGYVYEQYF

j_call: TRBJ2-7
clone_size: many
v_call: TRBV7-9
d_call: TRBD2
cdr3_nt: TGTGCCAGCAGCTTAGGTACACTAGCGGGAGCTGACGAGCAGTACTTC
cdr3_aa: CASSLGTLAGADEQYF

j_call: TRBJ2-2
clone_size: many
v_call: TRBV29-1
d_call: TRBD1
cdr3_nt: TGCAGCGTCAGGGGGAGTGGCACCGGGGAGCTGTTTTTT
cdr3_aa: CSVRGSGTGELFF

j_call: TRBJ2-3
clone_size: few
v_call: TRBV6-5
d_call: NA
cdr3_nt: TGTGCCAGCAGGAGGGAGGATACGCAGTATTTT
cdr3_aa: CASRREDTQYF

j_call: TRBJ1-5
clone_size: many
v_call: TRBV6-2/TRBV6-3
d_call: NA
cdr3_nt: TGTGCCAGCAGTCCCCCCAGGAGTCGGAGGAGCAATCAGCCCCAGCATTTT
cdr3_aa: CASSPPRSRRSNQPQHF

j_call: TRBJ2-1
clone_size: medium-sized
v_call: TRBV29-1
d_call: NA
cdr3_nt: TGCAGCGTTGTTATCGTTGGTGAGCAGTTCTTC
cdr3_aa: CSVVIVGEQFF

j_call: TRBJ2-5
clone_size: many
v_call: TRBV19
d_call: TRBD2
cdr3_nt: TGTGCCAGTAGTCTAGCGGGAGGCAGGCAAGAGACCCAGTACTTC
cdr3_aa: CASSLAGGRQETQYF

j_call: TRBJ1-6
clone_size: few
v_call: TRBV14
d_call: NA
cdr3_nt: TGTGCCAGCAGCCCCGGGACATCTAATTCACCCCTCCACTTT
cdr3_aa: CASSPGTSNSPLHF

j_call: TRBJ2-7
clone_size: many
v_call: TRBV9
d_call: TRBD2
cdr3_nt: TGTGCCAGCAGCGTAGAGGCGGGGGGCGAGCAGTACTTC
cdr3_aa: CASSVEAGGEQYF

j_call: TRBJ2-2
clone_size: many
v_call: TRBV19
d_call: NA
cdr3_nt: TGTGCCAGTAGTAACGAGGGTAACACCGGGGAGCTGTTTTTT
cdr3_aa: CASSNEGNTGELFF

j_call: TRBJ2-3
clone_size: many
v_call: TRBV24-1
d_call: NA
cdr3_nt: TGTGCCACCAGTGACAAGGGACACATACGCACAGATACGCAGTATTTT
cdr3_aa: CATSDKGHIRTDTQYF

j_call: TRBJ2-7
clone_size: many
v_call: TRBV6-2/TRBV6-3
d_call: NA
cdr3_nt: TGTGCCGGACAGCGGGCTAGCTCTTACGAGCAGTACTTC
cdr3_aa: CAGQRASSYEQYF

j_call: TRBJ2-2
clone_size: NA
v_call: TRBV4-1
d_call: NA
cdr3_nt: TGCGCCAGCAGCCAAGATAGGCAGACTAAGAACACCGGGGAGCTGTTTTTT
cdr3_aa: CASSQDRQTKNTGELFF

j_call: TRBJ1-5
clone_size: many
v_call: TRBV4-3
d_call: NA
cdr3_nt: TGCGCCAGCAGCCAAGAAGGGGGATCGGGTCAGCCCCAGCATTTT
cdr3_aa: CASSQEGGSGQPQHF

j_call: TRBJ2-3
clone_size: many
v_call: TRBV21-1
d_call: NA
cdr3_nt: TGTGCCAGCAGCAAAAGGTTTTGCGGGAGGACAACAGATACGCAGTATTTT
cdr3_aa: CASSKRFCGRTTDTQYF

j_call: TRBJ2-7
clone_size: NA
v_call: TRBV10-3
d_call: NA
cdr3_nt: TGTGCCATCAGTGAGGTCAGCAGCTCCTACGAGCAGTACTTC
cdr3_aa: CAISEVSSSYEQYF

j_call: TRBJ2-4
clone_size: NA
v_call: TRBV7-9
d_call: TRBD1
cdr3_nt: TGTGCCAGCAGCCCCGGGACAGGGGTTGCCAAAAACATTCAGTACTTC
cdr3_aa: CASSPGTGVAKNIQYF

j_call: TRBJ2-3
clone_size: many
v_call: TRBV12-3/TRBV12-4
d_call: NA
cdr3_nt: TGTGCCAGCAGTTTGGTAGATACGCAGTATTTT
cdr3_aa: CASSLVDTQYF

j_call: TRBJ2-3
clone_size: many
v_call: TRBV19
d_call: TRBD2
cdr3_nt: TGTGCCAGTTCGACACCCGCGGGGGAGGGTGCGGATACGCAGTATTTT
cdr3_aa: CASSTPAGEGADTQYF

j_call: TRBJ2-1
clone_size: medium-sized
v_call: TRBV28
d_call: TRBD2
cdr3_nt: TGTGCCAGCAAACCTAGCGGGACGGGAAGCTCCTACAATGAGCAGTTCTTC
cdr3_aa: CASKPSGTGSSYNEQFF

j_call: TRBJ2-7
clone_size: NA
v_call: TRBV6-6
d_call: TRBD2
cdr3_nt: TGTGCCAGCAGTCCCGGGGCTAGCGGGAGGGCGATCTACGAGCAGTACTTC
cdr3_aa: CASSPGASGRAIYEQYF

j_call: TRBJ2-1
clone_size: many
v_call: TRBV5-1
d_call: TRBD1
cdr3_nt: TGCGCCAGCAGCGGACAGGGGTTGGATGAGCAGTTCTTC
cdr3_aa: CASSGQGLDEQFF

j_call: TRBJ2-5
clone_size: many
v_call: TRBV20-1
d_call: NA
cdr3_nt: TGCAGTGCTAGAGATTTGTCAGGAGAGACCCAGTACTTC
cdr3_aa: CSARDLSGETQYF

j_call: TRBJ2-2
clone_size: NA
v_call: TRBV6-6
d_call: NA
cdr3_nt: TGTGCCAGCAGTTACTCCGGATTCGCCGGGGAGCTGTTTTTT
cdr3_aa: CASSYSGFAGELFF

j_call: TRBJ2-3
clone_size: many
v_call: TRBV20-1
d_call: NA
cdr3_nt: TGCAGTGCTATGATAACGGTCACAGATACGCAGTATTTT
cdr3_aa: CSAMITVTDTQYF

j_call: TRBJ2-3
clone_size: many
v_call: TRBV7-2
d_call: TRBD1
cdr3_nt: TGTGCCAGCAGCACGACAGGGGGCGGAACAGATACGCAGTATTTT
cdr3_aa: CASSTTGGGTDTQYF

j_call: TRBJ2-4
clone_size: few
v_call: TRBV20-1
d_call: NA
cdr3_nt: TGCAGTGCTAGTGGGAGCAAAAACATTCAGTACTTC
cdr3_aa: CSASGSKNIQYF

j_call: TRBJ2-2
clone_size: many
v_call: TRBV10-3
d_call: NA
cdr3_nt: TGTGCCATCAAGACCCCAGGGACCGGGGAGCTGTTTTTT
cdr3_aa: CAIKTPGTGELFF

j_call: TRBJ2-1
clone_size: many
v_call: TRBV5-5
d_call: NA
cdr3_nt: TGTGCCAGCAGCACCGTCGGGGGAGGAGGGAATGAGCAGTTCTTC
cdr3_aa: CASSTVGGGGNEQFF

j_call: TRBJ2-6
clone_size: many
v_call: TRBV19
d_call: NA
cdr3_nt: TGTGCCAGTAGTCCTGTCATCTCTGGGGCCAACGTCCTGACTTTC
cdr3_aa: CASSPVISGANVLTF

j_call: TRBJ2-5
clone_size: many
v_call: TRBV7-9
d_call: NA
cdr3_nt: TGTGCCAGCAGTAACTCAGGGTTCGAAGAGACCCAGTACTTC
cdr3_aa: CASSNSGFEETQYF